Presented here are 21 T cell receptor beta chains from one specimen sequenced in a study of blood T cell repertoires in COVID-19. Clones were sequenced by immunoSEQ multiplex PCR, and TCRdb holds only the in-frame ones, with some missing. Of fewer than 200,000 clones listed, over 80% were seen once; the top ten hold about a tenth. The sequencing input was peripheral blood. All receptors come from a woman aged 80 or older with active or convalescent COVID-19.

The CDR3 DNA sequence: TGTGCCAGCAGTGCAGGGTCGGTAGCTTTCTTT. This sequence encodes CASSAGSVAFF. The chain employs TRBV12-3 or TRBV12-4 and TRBJ1-1; D possibly corresponds to TRBD1 (5 bases). Trimming shortened V by 5 bases and J by 10 bases, and 11 bases separated the two germline ends. The CDR3 totals 11 residues.

The chain carries TRBV11-2 and TRBJ1-2, with 8 bases that match TRBD1. J lost 8 bases, V lost 5 bases, and 4 bases had no gene match. From germline, CDR1 is SGHAT and CDR2 FQNNGV. This CDR3 has 12 residues. The CDR3 DNA is TGTGCCAGCAGCGCGACAGGGGAAGGCTACACCTTC. It codes for CASSATGEGYTF.

In its sample, this clone was seen once. V is TRBV11-3 and J is TRBJ1-5, with D possibly TRBD1 on 5 matching bases. Trimming stripped 3 bases from V and 4 bases from J, with 22 bases between. The CDR3 consists of 18 residues. From germline, CDR1 is SGHNT and CDR2 YENEEA. The CDR3 sequence: CASSFLGPGVSRNQPQHF. CDR3 sequence (DNA): TGTGCCAGCAGCTTCCTGGGGCCTGGAGTAAGCAGGAATCAGCCCCAGCATTTT.

V and J are TRBV6-2 or TRBV6-3 and TRBJ1-1; 9 bases agree with TRBD1. CDR3 length equals 16 residues. V lost 7 bases, J lost 7 bases, and 16 bases stayed unmatched. Germline V gene data show CDR1 as MNHEY and CDR2 as SVGEGT. Written as DNA, the CDR3 is TGTGCCAGCACCCCGGGACAGGGAGAGGATAACGGTGAAGCTTTCTTT. Residues: CASTPGQGEDNGEAFF.

V and J are TRBV7-8 and TRBJ1-3; D gene unclear. The V gene's germline CDR1 is SGHVS and CDR2 FQNEAQ. The ends were cut back, 2 bases at V and 0 bases at J, with 8 bases in the middle. CDR3 size: 15 residues. The chain's CDR3 is CASSLMSYSGNTIYF. CDR3 nucleotide sequence: TGTGCCAGCAGCTTAATGAGTTACTCTGGAAACACCATATATTTT.

The genes are TRBV7-2 and TRBJ1-6; TRBD1 matches 9 bases. Germline V CDR1 and CDR2: SGHTA, FQGNSA. The CDR3 has 17 amino acids. The junction had 12 bases not matched to a gene; V was cut back by 2 bases and J by 10 bases. CDR3 amino acids: CASSLILGGQGRSPLHF. CDR3 DNA sequence: TGTGCCAGCAGCTTAATCCTCGGGGGACAGGGAAGATCACCCCTCCACTTT.

CDR3 DNA sequence: TGTGCCAGCAGTCCGAGGCGCGGGACCTTGGGGAACACTGAAGCTTTCTTT. Protein: CASSPRRGTLGNTEAFF. The chain combines TRBV6-2 or TRBV6-3 with TRBJ1-1; a weak D match, TRBD1 (5 bases). This CDR3 region has 17 residues. V shed 5 bases and J shed 1 base, with 20 bases lying between them. Germline assignment: CDR1 MNHEY and CDR2 SVGEGT.

This sequence joins TRBV7-6 and TRBJ2-1; 9 bases line up with TRBD2. Germline loops: CDR1 SGHVS, CDR2 FNYEAQ. Losses at the gene ends were 0 bases for V and 4 bases for J; bases not matched to a gene: 7. This CDR3 contains 17 residues. CDR3 protein: CASSLAQAGGLYNEQFF. The CDR3, as DNA: TGTGCCAGCAGCTTAGCGCAAGCGGGGGGACTTTACAATGAGCAGTTCTTC.

The chain uses TRBV6-6 and TRBJ1-2, with D uncertain. Germline V gene data show CDR1 as MNHNY and CDR2 as SVGAGI (reference sequence). The V end was cut by 2 bases, the J end by 5 bases, with 15 bases between. The CDR3 has 15 residues. The CDR3, as DNA: TGTGCCAGCAGTTACGGTGACTCACCTCGGTATGGCTACACCTTC. It encodes CASSYGDSPRYGYTF.

J is TRBJ1-4 and V is TRBV7-8; 7 bases align to TRBD1. Losses at the gene ends were 3 bases for V and 4 bases for J; bases not matched to a gene: 5. This CDR3 has 15 amino acids. Germline V lookup: CDR1 SGHVS, CDR2 FQNEAQ. The CDR3 here is CASSFRGGINEKLFF. The CDR3 DNA sequence: TGTGCCAGCAGCTTTAGAGGGGGCATTAATGAAAAACTGTTTTTT.

The chain is built from TRBV10-3 and TRBJ1-4, with 11 bases matching TRBD1. V shed 10 bases, J shed 6 bases, and the junction held 4 bases outside the gene matches. Germline assignment: CDR1 ENHRY and CDR2 SYGVKD. The CDR3 spans 13 residues. The CDR3 DNA is TGTGCCACCCGGACAGGGGGCGATGAAAAACTGTTTTTT. As protein: CATRTGGDEKLFF.

The chain links TRBV6-2 or TRBV6-3 to TRBJ1-5; tentative D call: TRBD1 (6 bases). Trimming pared 5 bases from V and 7 bases from J, leaving 21 bases between. The CDR3 is 16 residues long. CDR1 and CDR2 (germline): MNHEY, SVGEGT. The CDR3 DNA reads as TGTGCCAGCAGTGACCAGATTGGGGGGGCTGGACAGCCCCAGCATTTT. Its protein is CASSDQIGGAGQPQHF.

The chain is built from TRBV30 and TRBJ2-1; 9 positions agree with TRBD1. J was trimmed by 7 bases and V by 7 bases; bases with no gene match: 11. The CDR3 is 14 amino acids. Germline V gives CDR1 GTSNPN, CDR2 SVGIG (reference sequence). CDR3 DNA sequence: TGTGCCTTAGCACGGGACAGGGTAGTAAATGAGCAGTTCTTC. Its translation is CALARDRVVNEQFF.

The genes are TRBV20-1 and TRBJ2-3, with 8 bases that match TRBD2. V lost 3 bases to trimming and J lost 0 bases; unmatched junction nucleotides: 5. The germline CDR1 and CDR2 sequences are DFQATT and SNEGSKA (reference sequence). The length of the CDR3 is 15 residues. The CDR3 is CSASPRGASTDTQYF. CDR3 sequence (DNA): TGCAGTGCTAGTCCGCGGGGGGCTAGCACAGATACGCAGTATTTT.

The V gene is TRBV7-9, the J gene TRBJ2-7, with D perhaps matching TRBD1 (7 bases). Germline V lookup: CDR1 SEHNR, CDR2 FQNEAQ (reference sequence). The CDR3 totals 11 residues. Trimming shortened V by 11 bases and J by 6 bases, and 14 bases separated the two germline ends. The CDR3 sequence: CAEGQGGEQYF. For the CDR3, the DNA is TGTGCCGAGGGGCAGGGGGGCGAGCAGTACTTC.

The chain links TRBV5-1 to TRBJ1-2, with a tentative D call TRBD1 (5 bases). This CDR3 has 14 residues. V lost 0 bases, J lost 1 base, and 7 bases lay in between. Germline assignment: CDR1 SGHRS and CDR2 YFSETQ. CDR3 loop: CASSLAGGNYGYTF. The DNA for the CDR3 is TGCGCCAGCAGCTTGGCCGGGGGTAACTATGGCTACACCTTC.

This chain links TRBV5-1 with TRBJ1-4; 7 nucleotides agree with TRBD1. The V gene's germline CDR1 is SGHRS and CDR2 YFSETQ. The V segment lost 6 bases and the J segment 7 bases; nucleotides outside the gene matches: 6. CDR3 length: 13 residues. CDR3 protein: CASKEGAGEKLFF. In DNA form, the CDR3 reads TGCGCCAGCAAAGAGGGGGCGGGTGAAAAACTGTTTTTT.

This rearrangement joins TRBV5-6 to TRBJ2-7; TRBD2 matches 14 bases. CDR3 size: 17 residues. CDR1 and CDR2 (germline): SGHDT, YYEEEE. J was trimmed by 2 bases and V by 7 bases; bases with no gene match: 11. CDR3 in DNA: TGTGCCAGCCGCATGAGGGGACTAGCGGGGGTAGCCTACGAGCAGTACTTC. It yields the protein CASRMRGLAGVAYEQYF.

The V call is TRBV7-2, the J call TRBJ1-6, with a weak D call TRBD1 (6 bases). V lost 1 base, J lost 13 bases, and 14 bases lay in between. The CDR3 is made up of 14 amino acids. CDR1 and CDR2 from the germline V gene are SGHTA and FQGNSA. The CDR3 region has the DNA TGTGCCAGCAGCTTAGGACAGGTCGAGTTTCCCCTCCACTTT. Translation gives CASSLGQVEFPLHF.

DNA of the CDR3: TGTGCCAGCAGGGGGACAGGGGGCGCGAGAAATAGCAATCAGCCCCAGCATTTT. This encodes CASRGTGGARNSNQPQHF. The V gene is TRBV27, the J gene TRBJ1-5; 12 bases match TRBD1. V was clipped by 6 bases and J by 0 bases; unmatched bases: 9. The CDR3 covers 18 residues. From germline, CDR1 is MNHEY and CDR2 SMNVEV (reference sequence).

The chain combines TRBV5-8 with TRBJ1-2, with 8 bases fitting TRBD1. CDR1 is SGHTS, CDR2 YDEGEE, per germline. The V and J ends lost 3 bases and 2 bases, in that order; junction bases with no gene match: 3. The CDR3 extends over 14 amino acids. CDR3 sequence (DNA): TGTGCCAGCAGCTGGGACAGGATGAACTATGGCTACACCTTC. Translation: CASSWDRMNYGYTF.